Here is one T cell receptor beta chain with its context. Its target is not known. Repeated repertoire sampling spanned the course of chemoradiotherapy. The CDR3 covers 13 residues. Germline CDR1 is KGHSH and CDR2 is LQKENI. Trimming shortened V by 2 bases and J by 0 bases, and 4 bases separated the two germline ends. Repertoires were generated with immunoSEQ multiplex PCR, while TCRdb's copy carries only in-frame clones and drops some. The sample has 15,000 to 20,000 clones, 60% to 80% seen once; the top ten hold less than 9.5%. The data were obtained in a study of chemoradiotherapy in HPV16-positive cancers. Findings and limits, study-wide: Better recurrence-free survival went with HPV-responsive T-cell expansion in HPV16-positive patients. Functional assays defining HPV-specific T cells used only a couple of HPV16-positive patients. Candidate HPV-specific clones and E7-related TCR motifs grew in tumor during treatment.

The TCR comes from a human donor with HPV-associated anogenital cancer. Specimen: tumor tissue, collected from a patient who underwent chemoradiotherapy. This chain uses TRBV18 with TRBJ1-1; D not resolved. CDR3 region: CASSPTVNTEAFF. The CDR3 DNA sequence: TGTGCCAGCTCACCAACGGTGAACACTGAAGCTTTCTTT.